The 8 T cell receptor beta chains reported below all come from one sample, sequenced in a study of T cells after somatic rescue of genetic block. Only in-frame clones appear in the TCRdb table, and some are missing; sequencing was by immunoSEQ multiplex PCR. Of more than 65,000 clones listed, roughly 91% are singletons. Sample: peripheral blood mononuclear cells (PBMCs). All receptors come from a man aged 25-45 years.

The chain uses TRBV28 and TRBJ1-5; weak D call: TRBD1 (5 bases). The CDR3 is made up of 17 amino acids. Between the trimmed V and J ends, which lost 5 bases and 0 bases, there was a span of 17 bases. Per germline, CDR1 MDHEN and CDR2 SYDVKM. The chain's CDR3 is CASSGLGAAYSNQPQHF. In nucleotides, the CDR3 is TGTGCCAGCAGTGGATTAGGGGCAGCCTATAGCAATCAGCCCCAGCATTTT. The full variable domain, rest sourced from reference TRBV28 and TRBJ1-5, is DVKVTQSSRYLVKRTGEKVFLECVQDMDHENMFWYRQDPGLGLRLIYFSYDVKMKEKGDIPEGYSVSREKKERFSLILESASTNQTSMYLCASSGLGAAYSNQPQHFGDGTRLSIL.

The CDR3 bases are TGCGCCAGCAGCCTCCACGGGACAGGGAATCAGCCCCAGCATTTT. Its protein product is CASSLHGTGNQPQHF. The V and J genes are TRBV5-1 and TRBJ1-5, with TRBD1 identical over 9 bases. CDR1 and CDR2 (germline): SGHRS, YFSETQ. The CDR3 has 15 residues. V lost 4 bases to trimming and J lost 4 bases; unmatched junction nucleotides: 6.

This sequence joins TRBV6-5 and TRBJ2-7; 7 nucleotides line up with TRBD1. Germline values: CDR1 MNHEY, CDR2 SVGAGI. The length of the CDR3 is 14 residues. Germline trimming cut 5 bases from V and 3 bases from J; bases unmatched to any gene: 7. The CDR3 DNA is TGTGCCAGCAGTAGAGACAGGGCGTACTACGAGCAGTACTTC. This encodes CASSRDRAYYEQYF.

CDR3 DNA: TGTGCCAGTAGTCTTGCGGGAGGCTCCGGGCCCTACGAGCAGTACTTC. The encoded protein is CASSLAGGSGPYEQYF. The chain is built from TRBV19 and TRBJ2-7; 8 nucleotides align to TRBD2. The V and J ends lost 5 bases and 2 bases, in that order; junction bases with no gene match: 11. Germline assignment: CDR1 LNHDA and CDR2 SQIVND (reference sequence). CDR3 length equals 16 residues.

This clone was counted between two and nine times. V and J are TRBV7-2 and TRBJ1-1; D might be TRBD1 (5 bases). CDR1 is SGHTA and CDR2 is FQGNSA in the germline V gene. The ends were cut back, 5 bases at V and 1 base at J, with 8 bases in the middle. The CDR3 totals 13 residues. In nucleotides, the CDR3 is TGTGCCAGCAGCCGCAGGGCGAACACTGAAGCTTTCTTT. This translates into CASSRRANTEAFF.

The chain recombines TRBV6-1 with TRBJ2-4; perhaps D is TRBD1 or TRBD2 (6 bases each). Germline V CDR1 and CDR2: MNHNS, SASEGT. The V gene lost 6 bases and the J gene lost 6 bases, with 18 bases spanning the gap. The CDR3 spans 15 residues. Written as DNA, the CDR3 is TGTGCCAGCAGCTCCTTTGGGGGGCGGGGAAACATTCAGTACTTC. Protein product: CASSSFGGRGNIQYF.

This chain connects TRBV11-2 to TRBJ1-2; no definite D call. The CDR3 has 13 amino acids. Per germline, CDR1 SGHAT and CDR2 FQNNGV. V was pared by 5 bases and J by 4 bases, with 11 bases between. In DNA, the CDR3 is TGTGCCAGCAGCCCGAGCGACGCCTATGGCTACACCTTC. Its protein is CASSPSDAYGYTF. Variable domain in full (rest from reference TRBV11-2 and TRBJ1-2): EAGVAQSPRYKIIEKRQSVAFWCNPISGHATLYWYQQILGQGPKLLIQFQNNGVVDDSQLPKDRFSAERLKGVDSTLKIQPAKLEDSAVYLCASSPSDAYGYTFGSGTRLTVV.

This clone was observed a few times. The rearrangement links TRBV9 to TRBJ1-1, with D maybe TRBD1 (5 bases). Looked up from germline, CDR1 is SGDLS and CDR2 is YYNGEE. The CDR3 totals 14 residues. The V gene lost 4 bases and the J gene lost 1 base, with 11 bases spanning the gap. The CDR3 DNA reads TGTGCCAGCAGCCCCCAGACAGCGAACACTGAAGCTTTCTTT. Translation: CASSPQTANTEAFF.